These T cell receptor beta chains were read from a single sample in a study of graft-versus-host responses after intestinal transplantation. Produced via immunoSEQ multiplex PCR; TCRdb's table is partial and in-frame only. The table includes around 20,000 clones, around 80% detected once. The input for sequencing was PBMCs, taken 14 days after transplant. The receptor source for this set is a human patient who received an intestinal transplant, so some T cells may come from the graft donor. CDR3s include the opening cysteine and the closing phenylalanine or tryptophan. D genes are given only for firm matches. A row's size may be missing; if present it is once, few, many or a size class.

V	J	size	D	length	DNA	CDR3
TRBV21-1	TRBJ1-5	once	.	14	TGTGCCAGCAGCAAAGGACAGGGAGATCAGCCCCAGCATTTT	CASSKGQGDQPQHF
TRBV19	TRBJ1-1	.	.	14	TGTGCCAGTAGTGTCCAAGGGGCAGGAGCTGAAGCTTTCTTT	CASSVQGAGAEAFF
TRBV4-1	TRBJ2-3	.	TRBD1	14	TGCGCCAGCAGCCAGTATACAGGGGGAGATACGCAGTATTTT	CASSQYTGGDTQYF
TRBV6-5	TRBJ2-3	few	.	13	TGTGCCAGCAGCCCGACGACTAGTCTGCTGCAGTATTTT	CASSPTTSLLQYF
TRBV21-1	TRBJ1-1	.	.	17	TGTGCCAGCAGTTCCGAGCTAGGCTACACAATTCGCACTGAAGCTTTCTTT	CASSSELGYTIRTEAFF
TRBV2	TRBJ2-7	.	TRBD2	14	TGTGCCAGCGCGGGGATAGCGGGGATCTACGAGCAGTACTTC	CASAGIAGIYEQYF
TRBV7-8	TRBJ2-5	.	TRBD2	19	TGTGCCAGCAGCTTAGATGGCCTAGCGGGGGGATCCCACAAAGAGACCCAGTACTTC	CASSLDGLAGGSHKETQYF
TRBV19	TRBJ1-2	.	TRBD1	15	TGTGCCAGTAGTACCCCAGGGGGAAGGGACTATGGCTACACCTTC	CASSTPGGRDYGYTF
TRBV30	TRBJ1-2	.	.	11	TGTGCCTGGACGGGGACCTATGGCTACACCTTC	CAWTGTYGYTF
TRBV5-6	TRBJ2-3	.	.	12	TGTGCCAGCAGCCACCAACCAGATACGCAGTATTTT	CASSHQPDTQYF
TRBV18	TRBJ2-5	.	TRBD1	14	TGTGCCAGCTCCCTGGACAGGGGAACAGAGACCCAGTACTTC	CASSLDRGTETQYF
TRBV5-5	TRBJ2-7	few	TRBD1	16	TGTGCCAGCAGCTTGGTACAGGACAGGGGGTCCTACGAGCAGTACTTC	CASSLVQDRGSYEQYF
TRBV4-2	TRBJ2-7	.	.	13	TGTGCCAGCAGCCAAACTAGAGTTCACGAGCAGTACTTC	CASSQTRVHEQYF
TRBV19	TRBJ1-1	.	TRBD1	18	TGTGCCAGTAGTATAGACCGACAGGGGGGTCCTATGAACACTGAAGCTTTCTTT	CASSIDRQGGPMNTEAFF
TRBV11-3	TRBJ2-7	.	.	16	TGTGCCAGCAGCTTAGGAGTATCCCCAAGCGCCTACGAGCAGTACTTC	CASSLGVSPSAYEQYF
TRBV4-1	TRBJ2-7	.	.	11	TGCGCCAGCAGCTCCGGTTACGAGCAGTACTTC	CASSSGYEQYF
TRBV9	TRBJ2-7	few	.	15	TGTGCCAGCAGCGTAGCAGGGTCTCGGTCCTACGAGCAGTACTTC	CASSVAGSRSYEQYF
TRBV14	TRBJ2-3	.	.	12	TGTGCCAGCAGCCCCAAGGGGGTTACGCAGTATTTT	CASSPKGVTQYF
TRBV18	TRBJ2-2	.	.	12	TGTGCCAGCTCACCAAGCACCGGGGAGCTGTTTTTT	CASSPSTGELFF
TRBV5-1	TRBJ1-1	few	.	16	TGCGCCAGCAGCTTGGAAGCCAGGGGAGTGAACACTGAAGCTTTCTTT	CASSLEARGVNTEAFF
TRBV28	TRBJ2-6	few	.	19	TGTGCCAGCAGTTTTCCCCCGGACCCTGCGGTCTCTGGGGCCAACGTCCTGACTTTC	CASSFPPDPAVSGANVLTF
TRBV4-1	TRBJ2-1	.	.	14	TGCGCCAGCAGACGTAGCGTTTTCTACAATGAGCAGTTCTTC	CASRRSVFYNEQFF
TRBV7-9	TRBJ1-1	.	.	12	TGTGCCAGCAGCCCAGTGGACACTGAAGCTTTCTTT	CASSPVDTEAFF
TRBV30	TRBJ2-3	.	.	14	TGTGCCTGGAGTGGGGCTAGCGGCACAGATACGCAGTATTTT	CAWSGASGTDTQYF
TRBV29-1	TRBJ2-7	once	.	11	TGCAGCGTTCCTGACGGGTACGAGCAGTACTTC	CSVPDGYEQYF
TRBV2	TRBJ2-7	.	TRBD2	17	TGTGCCAGCAGTGAGCCGATTGGGACTAGCGGGGGCTACGAGCAGTACTTC	CASSEPIGTSGGYEQYF
TRBV5-6	TRBJ2-3	.	.	15	TGTGCCAGCAGCCCCCGCTGGGTTCTTACAGATACGCAGTATTTT	CASSPRWVLTDTQYF
TRBV5-1	TRBJ2-1	.	TRBD1	14	TGCGCCAGCAGCCCAGGACAGGGCTACAATGAGCAGTTCTTC	CASSPGQGYNEQFF
TRBV4-2	TRBJ1-5	.	.	17	TGTGCCAGCAGCCAAGATGCTGAACAGCATAGCAATCAGCCCCAGCATTTT	CASSQDAEQHSNQPQHF
TRBV7-2	TRBJ2-5	.	TRBD2	15	TGTGCCAGCAGCCCCCAGCGGGGGGGCCGGGAGACCCAGTACTTC	CASSPQRGGRETQYF
TRBV7-7	TRBJ1-2	.	TRBD1	14	TGTGCCAGCAGCTTAACGGACAGGGGAAGGAGCTACACCTTC	CASSLTDRGRSYTF
TRBV7-2	TRBJ2-7	.	TRBD1	15	TGTGCCAGCAGCTCGGGACAGGGGACACCGTACGAGCAGTACTTC	CASSSGQGTPYEQYF
TRBV7-2	TRBJ1-1	.	.	15	TGTGCCAGCAGCCTCCGGGGGGGAGGTGACACTGAAGCTTTCTTT	CASSLRGGGDTEAFF
TRBV15	TRBJ1-5	.	TRBD1	15	TGTGCCACCAGCGGAAGGGGACAGGGGGCTCAGCCCCAGCATTTT	CATSGRGQGAQPQHF
TRBV19	TRBJ2-2	.	.	15	TGTGCCAGTAGTATGGCCCTATGGGTAACCGGGGAGCTGTTTTTT	CASSMALWVTGELFF
TRBV9	TRBJ2-2	few	.	15	TGTGCCAGCAGCGTAGTGGACCTGAACACCGGGGAGCTGTTTTTT	CASSVVDLNTGELFF
TRBV11-2	TRBJ2-5	.	TRBD2	17	TGTGCCAGCAGACCACGACGAGGTAGCGGGGACCAAGAGACCCAGTACTTC	CASRPRRGSGDQETQYF
TRBV7-2	TRBJ2-1	.	.	15	TGTGCCAGCAGCTTAGACCCAGGGGCAAACAATGAGCAGTTCTTC	CASSLDPGANNEQFF
TRBV10-3	TRBJ2-5	.	TRBD1	14	TGTGCCATCAGTGCAGGGGGCGGGTTGGAGACCCAGTACTTC	CAISAGGGLETQYF
TRBV11-2	TRBJ2-5	.	TRBD2	15	TGTGCCAGCAGCTTAGAACTAGCGGTCCAAGAGACCCAGTACTTC	CASSLELAVQETQYF
TRBV30	TRBJ2-1	.	TRBD2	16	TGTGCCTGGAGTGTACTAGCGGGGACCCACTACAATGAGCAGTTCTTC	CAWSVLAGTHYNEQFF
TRBV30	TRBJ2-7	.	.	11	TGTGCCTGCCAAGACATATACGAGCAGTACTTC	CACQDIYEQYF
TRBV5-1	TRBJ2-1	.	.	16	TGCGCCAGCAGCTTGCTTGCGGGTAGCTCCTACAATGAGCAGTTCTTC	CASSLLAGSSYNEQFF
TRBV5-1	TRBJ2-5	.	.	14	TGCGCCAGCAGCTTGACGGGGGCATACGAGACCCAGTACTTC	CASSLTGAYETQYF
TRBV7-9	TRBJ2-7	.	.	15	TGTGCCAGCTCCTTGGGGGAAACTGTGAGACACGAGCAGTACTTC	CASSLGETVRHEQYF
TRBV4-1	TRBJ2-7	.	.	16	TGCGCCAGCAGCCAAGTGGAGGGGCATTACTCCTACGAGCAGTACTTC	CASSQVEGHYSYEQYF
TRBV6-5	TRBJ1-2	.	.	11	TGTGCCAGCAGTGAAAACTATGGCTACACCTTC	CASSENYGYTF
TRBV7-9	TRBJ1-4	once	.	14	TGTGCCAGCAGCCCTACGGAGGCTAATGAAAAACTGTTTTTT	CASSPTEANEKLFF